What follows are 28 T cell receptor beta chains derived from one specimen sequenced in a study of T cell changes during pregnancy in multiple sclerosis. Produced via immunoSEQ multiplex PCR; TCRdb's table is partial and in-frame only. The sample includes more than 30,000 clones, around 91% of them seen just once. Sequencing was performed on CD8+ T cells from peripheral blood mononuclear cells, taken in the second trimester of pregnancy. The receptors come from a female donor with multiple sclerosis, enrolled in a pregnancy study.

V is TRBV5-5 and J is TRBJ2-2, with TRBD2 matching 7 bases. Unmatched junction bases numbered 5, after V lost 1 base and J lost 2 bases. Germline V gives CDR1 SGHKS, CDR2 YYEKEE (reference sequence). CDR3 length: 16 amino acids. The CDR3, as DNA: TGTGCCAGCAGCTTGCTTGGACTAGATAACACCGGGGAGCTGTTTTTT. Translation gives CASSLLGLDNTGELFF.

The CDR3 sequence: CASGQDHSYNEQFF. CDR3 DNA sequence: TGTGCCAGCGGACAGGATCACTCCTACAATGAGCAGTTCTTC. The V call is TRBV28, the J call TRBJ2-1; 7 bases line up with TRBD1. The CDR3 sequence is 14 residues long. The V gene's germline CDR1 is MDHEN and CDR2 SYDVKM. V lost 8 bases to trimming and J lost 0 bases; unmatched junction nucleotides: 4.

The chain joins TRBV11-3 to TRBJ2-7; a possible D gene is TRBD2 (5 bases). CDR1 SGHNT and CDR2 YENEEA come from the germline V gene. V lost 5 bases to trimming and J lost 0 bases, with 11 bases between them. The CDR3 loop spans 14 amino acids. CDR3 nucleotide sequence: TGTGCCAGCAGCCTATCGAGCGGCTCCTACGAGCAGTACTTC. Its translation: CASSLSSGSYEQYF.

The chain links TRBV25-1 to TRBJ2-7, with unresolved D. Germline V gene data show CDR1 as MGHDK and CDR2 as SYGVNS. V was cut by 2 bases and J by 5 bases, with 16 bases left in between. The CDR3 is 15 amino acids. CDR3 sequence: CASSEAGFFYHEQYF. CDR3 nucleotide sequence: TGTGCCAGCAGTGAAGCAGGTTTTTTCTACCACGAGCAGTACTTC.

This chain uses TRBV10-3 with TRBJ1-4, with 7 bases that match TRBD1. The CDR3 is made up of 16 amino acids. Germline trimming cut 2 bases from V and 4 bases from J; bases unmatched to any gene: 7. The germline V gene encodes CDR1 ENHRY and CDR2 SYGVKD. The CDR3 DNA is TGTGCCATCAGTGAGGAGGGCAGGGGGAGTAATGAAAAACTGTTTTTT. Translating it yields CAISEEGRGSNEKLFF.

This clone was seen a few times. The chain employs TRBV25-1 and TRBJ1-1; 8 bases line up with TRBD1. The CDR3 contains 17 residues. Per the germline V gene, CDR1 is MGHDK and CDR2 is SYGVNS. J was trimmed by 4 bases and V by 2 bases; bases with no gene match: 12. CDR3 nucleotides: TGTGCCAGCAGTGAAGAGGGCAGGGGGCAGGGGAGCACTGAAGCTTTCTTT. Translating it yields CASSEEGRGQGSTEAFF.

The chain couples TRBV4-2 to TRBJ2-7, with 10 bases aligning to TRBD2. This CDR3 spans 16 amino acids. Germline-derived CDR1 and CDR2 are LGHNA and YNFKEQ. Trimming at V came to 0 bases and at J to 4 bases, leaving 6 bases not matched to a gene. The DNA for the CDR3 is TGTGCCAGCAGCCAAGATGGGGCTAGCGGGAGTTACGAGCAGTACTTC. This codes for CASSQDGASGSYEQYF.

The chain is built from TRBV2 and TRBJ2-1; 10 bases fit TRBD2. Germline CDR1 reads SNHLY; CDR2 reads FYNNEI. The CDR3 runs to 14 residues. The V segment lost 7 bases and the J segment 6 bases; nucleotides outside the gene matches: 6. CDR3 protein: CASNLAGAGNEQFF. CDR3 DNA sequence: TGTGCCAGCAATCTAGCGGGAGCTGGCAATGAGCAGTTCTTC.

This clone appeared a few times. The chain carries TRBV6-5 and TRBJ2-1, with TRBD2 matching 8 bases. This CDR3 has 14 amino acids. Unmatched junction bases numbered 3, after V lost 2 bases and J lost 6 bases. Germline values: CDR1 MNHEY, CDR2 SVGAGI. In DNA, the CDR3 is TGTGCCAGCAGTTACCAAGGACTAGCCAATGAGCAGTTCTTC. Its protein product is CASSYQGLANEQFF.

The chain uses TRBV19 and TRBJ2-4; D perhaps matches TRBD2 (5 bases). Germline values: CDR1 LNHDA, CDR2 SQIVND (reference sequence). V lost 4 bases, J lost 8 bases, and 9 bases lay in between. This CDR3 region has 12 residues. In DNA form, the CDR3 reads TGTGCCAGTAGTACCCTGGGAGACATTCAGTACTTC. It encodes CASSTLGDIQYF.

This clone appeared once. This rearrangement joins TRBV20-1 to TRBJ2-1, with no clear D. Trimming pared 6 bases from V and 5 bases from J, leaving 8 bases between. Germline assignment: CDR1 DFQATT and CDR2 SNEGSKA (reference sequence). The CDR3 is 11 residues long. The CDR3 DNA follows: TGCAGTGCCAGCAGGAACAATGAGCAGTTCTTC. It specifies CSASRNNEQFF.

The J gene is TRBJ2-1, the V gene TRBV27; 8 positions agree with TRBD1. CDR1 and CDR2 from the germline V gene are MNHEY and SMNVEV (reference sequence). J was trimmed by 9 bases and V by 5 bases; bases with no gene match: 6. The length of the CDR3 is 13 residues. CDR3 bases: TGTGCCAGCAGTGGACAGGGAAAAGGTGAGCAGTTCTTC. It is translated as CASSGQGKGEQFF.

This clone was counted a single time. The genes are TRBV7-9 and TRBJ2-7, with D unresolved. The V end was cut by 3 bases, the J end by 0 bases, with 15 bases between. Germline CDR1 is SEHNR and CDR2 is FQNEAQ (reference sequence). The CDR3 is made up of 16 amino acids. The CDR3 protein is CASSFSGLSSSYEQYF. DNA of the CDR3: TGTGCCAGCAGCTTCTCAGGTCTATCGAGCTCCTACGAGCAGTACTTC.

This clone was observed once. The chain uses TRBV5-8 and TRBJ2-7, with 8 bases fitting TRBD2. The CDR3 has 14 residues. V was clipped by 1 base and J by 4 bases; unmatched bases: 4. CDR1 and CDR2 (germline): SGHTS, YDEGEE. The CDR3 DNA reads TGTGCCAGCAGCTTGAAAGGACTAGCATACGAGCAGTACTTC. It translates to CASSLKGLAYEQYF.

The genes are TRBV30 and TRBJ2-3; D possibly corresponds to TRBD2 (5 bases). Trimming cost V 0 bases and J 0 bases, with 10 bases left between them. This CDR3 has 15 residues. Per germline, CDR1 GTSNPN and CDR2 SVGIG (reference sequence). In DNA, the CDR3 is TGTGCCTGGAGTGTCTCCGGGGTAAGCACAGATACGCAGTATTTT. Residues: CAWSVSGVSTDTQYF.

As to this clone: The sample holds other DNA sequences that translate to the same CDR3. The chain joins TRBV27 to TRBJ2-7, with unresolved D. Trimming shortened V by 2 bases and J by 1 base, and 6 bases separated the two germline ends. This CDR3 has 13 amino acids. Germline assignment: CDR1 MNHEY and CDR2 SMNVEV (reference sequence). CDR3 sequence (DNA): TGTGCCAGCAGTTTAACTGGTTCCTACGAGCAGTACTTC. Amino acid sequence: CASSLTGSYEQYF.

The chain has TRBV7-8 and TRBJ2-6; a weak D match, TRBD2 (6 bases). The CDR3 has 18 amino acids. V lost 1 base to trimming and J lost 0 bases, with 13 bases between them. From germline, CDR1 is SGHVS and CDR2 FQNEAQ. The CDR3 nucleotides are TGTGCCAGCAGCTTAGGCGGGGCGGCGAGCTCTGGGGCCAACGTCCTGACTTTC. Its translation is CASSLGGAASSGANVLTF.

The table lists this clone with a count of one. The chain combines TRBV6-1 with TRBJ1-3; D is perhaps TRBD1 (6 bases). CDR1 MNHNS and CDR2 SASEGT come from the germline V gene. CDR3 length equals 16 residues. V lost 0 bases, J lost 0 bases, and 9 bases lay in between. The DNA for the CDR3 is TGTGCCAGCAGTGAAGCCGGGGACATCTCTGGAAACACCATATATTTT. Translation gives CASSEAGDISGNTIYF.

The rearrangement links TRBV11-1 to TRBJ2-7, with a possible D match to TRBD1 (6 bases). Trimming shortened V by 5 bases and J by 2 bases, and 13 bases separated the two germline ends. This CDR3 region has 14 residues. Germline lookup yields CDR1 SGHAT and CDR2 FQDESV (reference sequence). The CDR3 sequence: CASSPTGDTYEQYF. In DNA, the CDR3 is TGTGCCAGCAGCCCGACTGGGGACACCTACGAGCAGTACTTC.

The V and J genes are TRBV5-6 and TRBJ2-2; 7 bases line up with TRBD1. The length of the CDR3 is 17 residues. Per the germline V gene, CDR1 is SGHDT and CDR2 is YYEEEE. Trimming at V came to 0 bases and at J to 4 bases, leaving 9 bases not matched to a gene. The CDR3 nucleotides read TGTGCCAGCAGCTTGGCCGGTTCCGGGGACAGCACCGGGGAGCTGTTTTTT. As protein: CASSLAGSGDSTGELFF.

V is TRBV4-2 and J is TRBJ2-2; possibly TRBD1 for D (6 bases). Germline lookup yields CDR1 LGHNA and CDR2 YNFKEQ. Between the trimmed V and J ends, which lost 3 bases and 7 bases, there was a span of 12 bases. CDR3 size: 14 residues. This CDR3 reads CASSHYRERGELFF. In DNA form, the CDR3 reads TGTGCCAGCAGCCACTACAGGGAGCGCGGGGAGCTGTTTTTT.

The chain has TRBV4-3 and TRBJ1-5; 7 nucleotides line up with TRBD1. Trimming at V came to 0 bases and at J to 7 bases, leaving 6 bases not matched to a gene. CDR1 and CDR2 (germline): LGHNA, YSLEER. CDR3 length: 15 amino acids. The CDR3: CASSQDRGGRQPQHF. CDR3 bases: TGCGCCAGCAGCCAAGATCGAGGGGGCAGGCAGCCCCAGCATTTT.

This clone was recorded once. The chain is built from TRBV13 and TRBJ2-1; TRBD2 matches 14 bases. The CDR3 contains 18 residues. V lost 5 bases, J lost 5 bases, and 11 bases stayed unmatched. Germline-derived CDR1 and CDR2 are PRHDT and FYEKMQ (reference sequence). The CDR3 nucleotides read TGTGCCAGCAGCCCCGGGACTAGCGGGAGCCCCTGGCACAATGAGCAGTTCTTC. It yields the protein CASSPGTSGSPWHNEQFF.

The V and J genes are TRBV9 and TRBJ2-1, with TRBD2 matching over 9 bases. From germline, CDR1 is SGDLS and CDR2 YYNGEE. The J segment lost 0 bases and the V segment lost 2 bases, leaving 6 bases of the junction unmatched. The CDR3 is made up of 17 amino acids. CDR3 sequence reads: CASSVAGTSSSYNEQFF. DNA for the CDR3: TGTGCCAGCAGCGTCGCCGGGACTAGCAGCTCCTACAATGAGCAGTTCTTC.

The chain recombines TRBV28 with TRBJ1-4; the D gene is possibly TRBD1 (6 bases). Looked up from germline, CDR1 is MDHEN and CDR2 is SYDVKM. Trimming left V 3 bases short and J 8 bases short, with 13 bases between. The CDR3 is 14 amino acids. CDR3 sequence reads: CASSLSSRGEKLFF. Here the CDR3 DNA reads TGTGCCAGCAGTTTGAGCTCCAGGGGCGAAAAACTGTTTTTT.

Regarding this clone: Additional DNA sequences in this sample encode the identical CDR3. This chain links TRBV6-1 with TRBJ2-2, with 7 nucleotides matching TRBD1. This CDR3 has 14 residues. With V trimmed by 5 bases and J by 3 bases, 3 bases remained unmatched. CDR1 and CDR2 (germline): MNHNS, SASEGT. The chain's CDR3 is CASSRQGDTGELFF. In DNA form, the CDR3 reads TGTGCCAGCAGTAGACAGGGAGACACCGGGGAGCTGTTTTTT.

The V gene is TRBV19, the J gene TRBJ1-4, with unresolved D. The CDR3 has 15 amino acids. V was cut by 5 bases and J by 0 bases, with 10 bases left in between. CDR1 is LNHDA, CDR2 SQIVND, per germline (reference sequence). The DNA of the CDR3 is TGTGCCAGTAGTCCATACAGAGCAACTAATGAAAAACTGTTTTTT. Protein: CASSPYRATNEKLFF.

The CDR3, as DNA: TGCGCCAGCAGCCAAGATCCAAGCGGCCAGAACACAGATACGCAGTATTTT. Translation: CASSQDPSGQNTDTQYF. V and J are TRBV4-3 and TRBJ2-3; possible D gene TRBD2, 5 bases. Germline lookup yields CDR1 LGHNA and CDR2 YSLEER. Trimming pared 0 bases from V and 2 bases from J, leaving 15 bases between. This CDR3 is built from 17 residues.